This T cell receptor beta chain was recorded in a study of human T cells and chemical hapten exposure. Germline values: CDR1 KGHSY, CDR2 FQNENV. The V and J ends lost 3 bases and 6 bases, in that order; junction bases with no gene match: 7. This CDR3 spans 15 amino acids. Researchers extracted total RNA from unfractionated whole blood. The library put unique molecular identifiers onto individual cDNA molecules. TCRdb recomputed calls from the reads with MiXCR, one row per CDR3 protein. In the table there are 95,000 to 150,000 distinct CDR3 sequences, around 9% of which are singletons. The TCR originated in a human donor in good health. Some clones in this sample may be carry-over from other donors' samples. The V gene is TRBV16, the J gene TRBJ2-7, with 11 bases that match TRBD1. Sample: whole blood. The DNA for the CDR3 is TGTGCCAGCAGCCAGACCGGGACAGGGGGTCGCGAGCAGTACTTC. This translates into CASSQTGTGGREQYF.